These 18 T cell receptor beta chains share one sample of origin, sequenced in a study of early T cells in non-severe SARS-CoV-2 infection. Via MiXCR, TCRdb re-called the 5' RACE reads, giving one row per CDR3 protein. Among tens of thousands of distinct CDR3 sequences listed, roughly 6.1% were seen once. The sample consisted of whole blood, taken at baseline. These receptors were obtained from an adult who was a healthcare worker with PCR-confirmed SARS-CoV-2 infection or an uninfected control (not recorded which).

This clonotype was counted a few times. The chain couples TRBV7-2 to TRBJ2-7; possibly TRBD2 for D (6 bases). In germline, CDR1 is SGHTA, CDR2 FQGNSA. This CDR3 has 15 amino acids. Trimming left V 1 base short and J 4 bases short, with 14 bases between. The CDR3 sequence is CASSLGPGERYEQYF. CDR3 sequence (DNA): TGTGCCAGCAGCTTAGGCCCGGGAGAAAGGTACGAGCAGTACTTC.

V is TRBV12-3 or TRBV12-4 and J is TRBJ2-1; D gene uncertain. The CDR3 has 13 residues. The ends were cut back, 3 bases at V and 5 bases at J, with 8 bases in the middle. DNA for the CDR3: TGTGCCAGCAGTTTCGCAGCTAACAATGAGCAGTTCTTC. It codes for CASSFAANNEQFF.

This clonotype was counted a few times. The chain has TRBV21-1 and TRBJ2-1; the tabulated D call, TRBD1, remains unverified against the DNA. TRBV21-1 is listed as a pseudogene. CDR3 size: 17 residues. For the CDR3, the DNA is TGTGCCAGCAGCAATTTTCCACAGGGTAGGTCCTACAATGAGCAGTTCTTC. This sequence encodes CASSNFPQGRSYNEQFF.

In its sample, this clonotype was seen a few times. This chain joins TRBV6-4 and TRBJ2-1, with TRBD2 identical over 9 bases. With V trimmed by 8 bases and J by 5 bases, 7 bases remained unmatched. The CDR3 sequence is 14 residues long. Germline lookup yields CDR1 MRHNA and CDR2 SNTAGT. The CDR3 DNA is TGTGCCAGCTCTTCGACTAGCGGACACAATGAGCAGTTCTTC. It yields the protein CASSSTSGHNEQFF.

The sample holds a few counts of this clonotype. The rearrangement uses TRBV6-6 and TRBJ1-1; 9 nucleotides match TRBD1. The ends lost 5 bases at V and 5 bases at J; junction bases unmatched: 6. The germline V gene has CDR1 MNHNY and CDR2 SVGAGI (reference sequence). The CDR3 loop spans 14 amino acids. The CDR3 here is CASSRGQGSTEAFF. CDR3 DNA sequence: TGTGCCAGCAGTCGCGGACAGGGGAGTACTGAAGCTTTCTTT.

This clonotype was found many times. The CDR3 is CASSLYDREHNEQFF. CDR3 in DNA: TGTGCCAGCAGCTTGTACGACAGGGAGCACAATGAGCAGTTCTTC. The V call is TRBV5-6, the J call TRBJ2-1; 7 nucleotides align to TRBD1. This CDR3 has 15 amino acids. Per the germline V gene, CDR1 is SGHDT and CDR2 is YYEEEE. The ends lost 1 base at V and 5 bases at J; junction bases unmatched: 6. Using reference TRBV5-6 and TRBJ2-1 for the parts outside the CDR3, the full variable domain is DAGVTQSPTHLIKTRGQQVTLRCSPKSGHDTVSWYQQALGQGPQFIFQYYEEEERQRGNFPDRFSGHQFPNYSSELNVNALLLGDSALYLCASSLYDREHNEQFFGPGTRLTVL.

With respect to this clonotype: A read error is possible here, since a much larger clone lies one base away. The CDR3 protein is CASSYSVSYKQYF. CDR3 nucleotide sequence: TGTGCCAGCAGTTACAGCGTATCCTACAAGCAGTACTTC. J is TRBJ2-7 and V is TRBV27; D is undetermined. CDR1 is MNHEY, CDR2 SMNVEV, per germline (reference sequence). CDR3 length equals 13 residues.

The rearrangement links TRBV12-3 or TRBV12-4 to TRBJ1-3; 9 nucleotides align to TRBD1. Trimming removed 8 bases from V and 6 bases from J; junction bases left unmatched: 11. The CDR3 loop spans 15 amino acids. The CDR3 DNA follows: TGTGCCAGCCGAGACCCGGGACAGGGAGCAAACACCATATATTTT. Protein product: CASRDPGQGANTIYF.

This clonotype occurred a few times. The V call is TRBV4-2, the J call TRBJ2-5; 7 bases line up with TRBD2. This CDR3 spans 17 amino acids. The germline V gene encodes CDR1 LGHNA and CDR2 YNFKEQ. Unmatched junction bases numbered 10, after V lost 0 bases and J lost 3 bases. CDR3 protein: CASSQEGPRSGEETQYF. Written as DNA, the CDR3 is TGTGCCAGCAGCCAAGAGGGCCCAAGAAGCGGGGAAGAGACCCAGTACTTC.

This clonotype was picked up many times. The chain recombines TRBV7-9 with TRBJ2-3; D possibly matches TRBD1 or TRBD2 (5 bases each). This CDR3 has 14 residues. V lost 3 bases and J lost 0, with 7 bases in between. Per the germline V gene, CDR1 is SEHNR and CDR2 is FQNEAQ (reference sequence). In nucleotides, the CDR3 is TGTGCCAGCAGCTTTGGGGGAAGCACAGATACGCAGTATTTT. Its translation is CASSFGGSTDTQYF.

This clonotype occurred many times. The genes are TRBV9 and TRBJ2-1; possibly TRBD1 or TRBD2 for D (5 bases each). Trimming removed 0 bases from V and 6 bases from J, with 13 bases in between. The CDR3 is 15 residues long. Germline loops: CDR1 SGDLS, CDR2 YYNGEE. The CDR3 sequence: CASSVDIGGPNEQFF. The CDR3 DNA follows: TGTGCCAGCAGCGTAGATATTGGGGGACCCAATGAGCAGTTCTTC.

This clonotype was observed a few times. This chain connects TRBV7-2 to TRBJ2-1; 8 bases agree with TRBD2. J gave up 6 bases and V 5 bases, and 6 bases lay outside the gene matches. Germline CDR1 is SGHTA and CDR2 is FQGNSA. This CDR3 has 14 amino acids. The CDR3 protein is CASSRPLAGNEQFF. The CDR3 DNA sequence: TGTGCCAGCAGCCGGCCCCTAGCGGGCAATGAGCAGTTCTTC.

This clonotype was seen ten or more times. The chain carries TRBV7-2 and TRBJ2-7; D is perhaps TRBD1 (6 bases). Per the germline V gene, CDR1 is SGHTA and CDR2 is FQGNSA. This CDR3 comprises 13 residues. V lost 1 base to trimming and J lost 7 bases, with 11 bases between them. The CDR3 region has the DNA TGTGCCAGCAGCTTAGTTCAGGGGTGGGAGCAGTACTTC. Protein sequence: CASSLVQGWEQYF.

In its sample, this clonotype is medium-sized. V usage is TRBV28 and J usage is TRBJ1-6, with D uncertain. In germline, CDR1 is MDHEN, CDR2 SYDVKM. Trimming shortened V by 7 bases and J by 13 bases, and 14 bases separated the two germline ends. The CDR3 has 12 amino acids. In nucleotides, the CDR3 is TGTGCCAGCACCAACCCACGGGGTCCCCTCCACTTT. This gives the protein CASTNPRGPLHF. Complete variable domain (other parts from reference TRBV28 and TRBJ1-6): DVKVTQSSRYLVKRTGEKVFLECVQDMDHENMFWYRQDPGLGLRLIYFSYDVKMKEKGDIPEGYSVSREKKERFSLILESASTNQTSMYLCASTNPRGPLHFGNGTRLTVT.

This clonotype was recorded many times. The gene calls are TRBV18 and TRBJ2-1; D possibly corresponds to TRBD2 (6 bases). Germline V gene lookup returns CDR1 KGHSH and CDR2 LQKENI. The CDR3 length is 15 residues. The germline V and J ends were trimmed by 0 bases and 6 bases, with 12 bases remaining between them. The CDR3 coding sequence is TGTGCCAGCTCACCACCAGGAGGGAGGACCAATGAGCAGTTCTTC. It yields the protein CASSPPGGRTNEQFF.

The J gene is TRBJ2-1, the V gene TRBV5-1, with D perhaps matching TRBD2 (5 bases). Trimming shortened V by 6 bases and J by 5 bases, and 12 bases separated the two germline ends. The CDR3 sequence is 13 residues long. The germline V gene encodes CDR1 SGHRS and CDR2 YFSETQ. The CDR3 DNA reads TGCGCCAGCAAGGCTTCGAGGGACAATGAGCAGTTCTTC. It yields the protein CASKASRDNEQFF. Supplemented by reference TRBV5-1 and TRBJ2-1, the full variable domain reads KAGVTQTPRYLIKTRGQQVTLSCSPISGHRSVSWYQQTPGQGLQFLFEYFSETQRNKGNFPGRFSGRQFSNSRSEMNVSTLELGDSALYLCASKASRDNEQFFGPGTRLTVL.

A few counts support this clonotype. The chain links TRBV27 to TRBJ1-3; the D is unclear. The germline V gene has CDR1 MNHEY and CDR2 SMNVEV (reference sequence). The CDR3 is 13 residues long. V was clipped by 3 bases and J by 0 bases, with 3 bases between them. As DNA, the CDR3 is TGTGCCAGCAGTTTCCGCTCTGGAAACACCATATATTTT. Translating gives CASSFRSGNTIYF.

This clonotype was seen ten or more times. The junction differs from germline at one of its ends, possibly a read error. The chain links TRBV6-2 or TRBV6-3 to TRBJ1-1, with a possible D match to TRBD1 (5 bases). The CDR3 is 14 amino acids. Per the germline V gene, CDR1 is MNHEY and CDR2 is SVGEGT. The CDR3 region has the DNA TGTGCCAGCCGTTATCAGGGAGGGCTGACTGAAGCTTTCTTT. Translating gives CASRYQGGLTEAFF.